This TCR beta chain was recorded in a study of blood T cell dynamics during melanoma immunotherapy. Study at large: Patients with metastatic melanoma got pembrolizumab or nivolumab-ipilimumab as first-line care.

Time point specified: week 3, after first cycle of checkpoint inhibitor. Patients had no prior systemic cancer treatment, immunosuppressants or other active cancers. The V gene lost 8 bases and the J gene lost 5 bases, with 21 bases spanning the gap. The length of the CDR3 is 15 residues. Germline loops: CDR1 MNHNY, CDR2 SVGAGI (reference sequence). Every bulk PBMC sample received the same 350 ng of DNA. TCRdb's table, derived via immunoSEQ multiplex PCR, lists solely in-frame clones and lacks some. This table holds 6,000 to 8,500 clones, 85% to 90% found once. This chain joins TRBV6-6 and TRBJ1-1; D may be TRBD1 (5 bases). This specimen was blood, taken from a patient treated with checkpoint blockade. The origin of this receptor is a human donor with melanoma. The CDR3 DNA sequence: TGTGCCAGCGCTAGAACGGGGAGGGGCGAAACTGAAGCTTTCTTT. Amino acids: CASARTGRGETEAFF.